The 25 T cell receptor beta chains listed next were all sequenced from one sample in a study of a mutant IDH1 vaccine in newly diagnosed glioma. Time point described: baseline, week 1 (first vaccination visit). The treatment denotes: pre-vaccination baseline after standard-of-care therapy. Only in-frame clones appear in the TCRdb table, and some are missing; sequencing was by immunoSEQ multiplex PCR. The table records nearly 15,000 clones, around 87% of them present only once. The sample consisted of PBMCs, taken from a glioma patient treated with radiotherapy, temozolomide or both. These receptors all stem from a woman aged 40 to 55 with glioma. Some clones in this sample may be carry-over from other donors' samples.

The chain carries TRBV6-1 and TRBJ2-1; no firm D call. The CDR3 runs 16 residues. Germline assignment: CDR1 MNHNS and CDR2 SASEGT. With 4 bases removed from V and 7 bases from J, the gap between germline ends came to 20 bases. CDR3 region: CASSGPYKLGTNEQFF. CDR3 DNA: TGTGCCAGCAGTGGACCGTACAAGTTGGGTACGAATGAGCAGTTCTTC.

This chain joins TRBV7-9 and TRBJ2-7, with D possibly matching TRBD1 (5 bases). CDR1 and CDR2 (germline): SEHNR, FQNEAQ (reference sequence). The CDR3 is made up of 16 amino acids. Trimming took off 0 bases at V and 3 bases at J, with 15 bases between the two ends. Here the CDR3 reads CASSLALRGSLYEQYF. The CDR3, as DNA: TGTGCCAGCAGCTTAGCGCTAAGGGGATCTCTCTACGAGCAGTACTTC.

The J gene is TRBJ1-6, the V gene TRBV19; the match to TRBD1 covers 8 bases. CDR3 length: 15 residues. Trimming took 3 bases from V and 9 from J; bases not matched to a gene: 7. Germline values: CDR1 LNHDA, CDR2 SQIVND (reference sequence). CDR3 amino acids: CASSMGAGGSSPLHF. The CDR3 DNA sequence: TGTGCCAGTAGTATGGGGGCAGGGGGCAGTTCACCCCTCCACTTT. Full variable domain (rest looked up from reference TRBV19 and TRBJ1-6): DGGITQSPKYLFRKEGQNVTLSCEQNLNHDAMYWYRQDPGQGLRLIYYSQIVNDFQKGDIAEGYSVSREKKESFPLTVTSAQKNPTAFYLCASSMGAGGSSPLHFGNGTRLTVT.

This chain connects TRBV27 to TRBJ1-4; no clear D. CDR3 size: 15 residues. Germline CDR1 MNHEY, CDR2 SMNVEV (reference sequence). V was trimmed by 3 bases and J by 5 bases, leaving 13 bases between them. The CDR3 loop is CASSLVPAQNEKLFF. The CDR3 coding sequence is TGTGCCAGCAGTTTGGTTCCGGCGCAGAATGAAAAACTGTTTTTT.

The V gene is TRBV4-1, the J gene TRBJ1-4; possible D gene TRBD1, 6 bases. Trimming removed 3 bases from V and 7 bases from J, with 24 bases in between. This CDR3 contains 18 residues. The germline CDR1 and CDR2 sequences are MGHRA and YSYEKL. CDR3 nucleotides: TGCGCCAGCAGCCACCTCTCCTCGGGCGGACAGCTGGCTGAAAAACTGTTTTTT. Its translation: CASSHLSSGGQLAEKLFF.

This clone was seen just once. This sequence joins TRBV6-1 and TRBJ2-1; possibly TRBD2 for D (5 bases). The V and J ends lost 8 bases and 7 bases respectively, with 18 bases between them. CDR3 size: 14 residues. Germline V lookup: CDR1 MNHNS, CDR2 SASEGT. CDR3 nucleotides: TGTGCCAGCCCTAACCACGAGGGTGGGAATGAGCAGTTCTTC. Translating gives CASPNHEGGNEQFF.

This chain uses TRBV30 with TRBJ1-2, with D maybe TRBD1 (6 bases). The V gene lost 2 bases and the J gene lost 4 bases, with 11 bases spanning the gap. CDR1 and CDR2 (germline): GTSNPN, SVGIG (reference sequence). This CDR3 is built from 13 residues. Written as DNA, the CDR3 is TGTGCCTGGAGTTTTCAGGGGTCCTATGGCTACACCTTC. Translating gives CAWSFQGSYGYTF.

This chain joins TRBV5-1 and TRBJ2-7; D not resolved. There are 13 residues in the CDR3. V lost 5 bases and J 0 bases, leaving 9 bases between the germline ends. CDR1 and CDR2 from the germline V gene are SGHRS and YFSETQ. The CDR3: CASRAPSSYEQYF. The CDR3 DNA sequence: TGCGCCAGCAGGGCACCTTCCTCCTACGAGCAGTACTTC. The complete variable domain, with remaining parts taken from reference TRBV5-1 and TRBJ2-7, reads KAGVTQTPRYLIKTRGQQVTLSCSPISGHRSVSWYQQTPGQGLQFLFEYFSETQRNKGNFPGRFSGRQFSNSRSEMNVSTLELGDSALYLCASRAPSSYEQYFGPGTRLTVT.

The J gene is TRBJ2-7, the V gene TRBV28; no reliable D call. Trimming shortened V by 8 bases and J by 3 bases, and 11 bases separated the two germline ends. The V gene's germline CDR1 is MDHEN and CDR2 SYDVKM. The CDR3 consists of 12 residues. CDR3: CASSRVGYEQYF. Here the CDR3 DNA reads TGTGCCAGCTCCCGAGTCGGCTACGAGCAGTACTTC.

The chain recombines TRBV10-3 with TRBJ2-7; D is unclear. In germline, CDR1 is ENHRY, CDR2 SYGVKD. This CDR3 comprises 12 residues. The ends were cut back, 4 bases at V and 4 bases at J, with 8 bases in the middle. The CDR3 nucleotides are TGTGCCATCAGTGCGCAAGGTTACGAGCAGTACTTC. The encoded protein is CAISAQGYEQYF.

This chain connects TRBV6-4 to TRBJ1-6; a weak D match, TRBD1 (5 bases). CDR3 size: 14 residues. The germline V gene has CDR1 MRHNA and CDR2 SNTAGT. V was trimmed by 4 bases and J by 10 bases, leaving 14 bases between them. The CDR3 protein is CASSGGGSGSPLHF. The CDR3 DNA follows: TGTGCCAGCAGTGGTGGGGGGAGTGGCTCACCCCTCCACTTT.

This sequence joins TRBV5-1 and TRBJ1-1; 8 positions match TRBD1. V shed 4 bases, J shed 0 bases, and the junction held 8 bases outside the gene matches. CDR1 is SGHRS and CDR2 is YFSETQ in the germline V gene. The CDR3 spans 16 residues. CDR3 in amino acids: CASSRGGDRLNTEAFF. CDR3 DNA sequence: TGCGCCAGCAGCCGGGGGGGGGACAGGTTGAACACTGAAGCTTTCTTT.

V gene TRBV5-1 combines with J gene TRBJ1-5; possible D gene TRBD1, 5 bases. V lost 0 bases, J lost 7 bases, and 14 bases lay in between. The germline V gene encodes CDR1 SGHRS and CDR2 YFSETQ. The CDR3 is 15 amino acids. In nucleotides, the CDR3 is TGCGCCAGCAGCTTGGTGGGGAGGGGCGACCAGCCCCAGCATTTT. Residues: CASSLVGRGDQPQHF.

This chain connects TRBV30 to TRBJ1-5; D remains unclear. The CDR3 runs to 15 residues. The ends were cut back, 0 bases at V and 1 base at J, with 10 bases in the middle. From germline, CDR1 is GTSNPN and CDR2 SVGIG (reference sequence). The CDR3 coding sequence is TGTGCCTGGAGTGTGGGCAGAAGGAGCAATCAGCCCCAGCATTTT. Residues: CAWSVGRRSNQPQHF.

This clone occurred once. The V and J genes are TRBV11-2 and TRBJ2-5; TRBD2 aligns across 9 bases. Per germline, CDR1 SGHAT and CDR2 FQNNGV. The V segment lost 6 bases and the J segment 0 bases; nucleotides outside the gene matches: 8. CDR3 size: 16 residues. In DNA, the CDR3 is TGTGCCAGCAGTGGGGCTAGCGGGACGTACCAAGAGACCCAGTACTTC. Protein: CASSGASGTYQETQYF.

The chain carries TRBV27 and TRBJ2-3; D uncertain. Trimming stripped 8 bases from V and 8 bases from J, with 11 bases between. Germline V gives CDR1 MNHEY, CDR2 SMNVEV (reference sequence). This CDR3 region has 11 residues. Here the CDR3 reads CASPRIGTQYF. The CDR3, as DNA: TGTGCCAGCCCCCGCATAGGTACGCAGTATTTT.

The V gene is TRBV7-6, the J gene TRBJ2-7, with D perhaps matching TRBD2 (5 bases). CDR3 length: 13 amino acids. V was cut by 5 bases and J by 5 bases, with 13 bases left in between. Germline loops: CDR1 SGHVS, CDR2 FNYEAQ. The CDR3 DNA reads TGTGCCAGCAGCACCGGACTGAACCACGAGCAGTACTTC. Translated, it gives CASSTGLNHEQYF. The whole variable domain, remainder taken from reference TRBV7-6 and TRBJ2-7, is GAGVSQSPRYKVTKRGQDVALRCDPISGHVSLYWYRQALGQGPEFLTYFNYEAQQDKSGLPNDRFSAERPEGSISTLTIQRTEQRDSAMYRCASSTGLNHEQYFGPGTRLTVT.

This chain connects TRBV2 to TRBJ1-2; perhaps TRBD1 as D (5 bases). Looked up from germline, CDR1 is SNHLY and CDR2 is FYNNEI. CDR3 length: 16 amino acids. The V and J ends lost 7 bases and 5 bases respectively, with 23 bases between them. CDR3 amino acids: CASNLIRDLGRYGYTF. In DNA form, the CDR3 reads TGTGCCAGCAACCTAATCCGGGACCTGGGGAGGTATGGCTACACCTTC.

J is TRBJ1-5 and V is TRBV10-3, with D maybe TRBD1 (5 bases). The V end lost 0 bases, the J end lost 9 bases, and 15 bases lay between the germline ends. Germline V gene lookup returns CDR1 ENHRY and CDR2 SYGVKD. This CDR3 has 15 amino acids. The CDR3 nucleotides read TGTGCCATCAGTGAGTCGATGGGGATCGGGGGGCCCCAGCATTTT. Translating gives CAISESMGIGGPQHF.

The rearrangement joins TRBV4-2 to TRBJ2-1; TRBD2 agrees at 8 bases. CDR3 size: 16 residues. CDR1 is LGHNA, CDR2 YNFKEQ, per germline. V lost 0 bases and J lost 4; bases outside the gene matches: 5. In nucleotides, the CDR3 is TGTGCCAGCAGCCAAGATCGGGTAGCGGGGTACAATGAGCAGTTCTTC. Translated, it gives CASSQDRVAGYNEQFF.

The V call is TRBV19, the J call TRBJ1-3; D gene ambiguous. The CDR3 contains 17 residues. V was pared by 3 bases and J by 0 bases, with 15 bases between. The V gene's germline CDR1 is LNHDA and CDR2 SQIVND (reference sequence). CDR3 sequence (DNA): TGTGCCAGTAGTATCCCCAAGGCTCCCAGCTCTGGAAACACCATATATTTT. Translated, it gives CASSIPKAPSSGNTIYF.

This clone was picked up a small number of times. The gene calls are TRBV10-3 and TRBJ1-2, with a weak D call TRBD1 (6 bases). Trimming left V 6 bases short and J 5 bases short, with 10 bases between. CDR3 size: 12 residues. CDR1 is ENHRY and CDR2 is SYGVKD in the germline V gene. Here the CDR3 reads CAIRTGAYGYTF. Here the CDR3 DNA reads TGTGCCATCAGGACAGGCGCGTATGGCTACACCTTC.

The CDR3 is CASSPRAGDTQYF. CDR3 sequence (DNA): TGTGCCAGCAGCCCCCGGGCGGGAGATACGCAGTATTTT. The chain joins TRBV7-9 to TRBJ2-3, with a weak D call TRBD2 (5 bases). V shed 5 bases and J shed 5 bases, with 11 bases lying between them. The CDR3 covers 13 residues. Germline V gene lookup returns CDR1 SEHNR and CDR2 FQNEAQ (reference sequence).

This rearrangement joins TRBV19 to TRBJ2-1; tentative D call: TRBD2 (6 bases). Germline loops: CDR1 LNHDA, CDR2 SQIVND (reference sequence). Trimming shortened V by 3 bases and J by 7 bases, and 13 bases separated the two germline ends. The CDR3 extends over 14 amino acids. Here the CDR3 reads CASSIRGNWNEQFF. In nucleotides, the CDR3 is TGTGCCAGTAGTATTCGGGGGAACTGGAATGAGCAGTTCTTC.

The CDR3 loop is CASSLGQAQETQYF. DNA for the CDR3: TGCGCCAGCAGCTTAGGACAGGCGCAAGAGACCCAGTACTTC. The chain joins TRBV5-1 to TRBJ2-5, with TRBD1 identical over 7 bases. The CDR3 consists of 14 residues. V lost 2 bases and J lost 2; bases outside the gene matches: 3. Per the germline V gene, CDR1 is SGHRS and CDR2 is YFSETQ.